The next 32 T cell receptor beta chains were all read from a single sample in a study of T cell repertoires in cytomegalovirus infection. MiXCR, run by TCRdb on the reads, gives a single entry per CDR3 protein. The table shows 200,000 to 250,000 distinct CDR3 sequences, with over 20% occurring only once. The sample taken for sequencing was CD8+ T cells from PBMCs. The receptor source for this set is a human donor in good health (CMV status not recorded). Some clones in this sample may be carry-over from other donors' samples.

This clonotype was seen only once. The chain carries TRBV29-1 and TRBJ1-2, with D perhaps TRBD1 (5 bases). The germline gives CDR1 SQVTM, CDR2 ANQGSEA. V was clipped by 0 bases and J by 8 bases, with 10 bases between them. This CDR3 has 12 amino acids. CDR3 coding DNA: TGCAGCGTTGAAGATAGGACAAGCGGCTACACCTTC. Protein: CSVEDRTSGYTF.

This rearrangement joins TRBV20-1 to TRBJ1-6; 7 bases map to TRBD1. Germline V gene sequence: CDR1 DFQATT, CDR2 SNEGSKA (reference sequence). V was pared by 2 bases and J by 9 bases, with 4 bases of the junction left unmatched. The CDR3 runs 13 residues. CDR3 sequence (DNA): TGCAGTGCTAGACGGGACAGTGTTTCACCCCTCCACTTT. Translation gives CSARRDSVSPLHF.

This chain uses TRBV13 with TRBJ2-5; a weak D match, TRBD2 (6 bases). CDR1 is PRHDT and CDR2 is FYEKMQ in the germline V gene (reference sequence). V lost 4 bases and J lost 4, with 19 bases in between. The CDR3 sequence is 16 residues long. The DNA for the CDR3 is TGTGCCAGCAGCTCGTTCGGGGGTGAGGGACCAGAGACCCAGTACTTC. This translates into CASSSFGGEGPETQYF.

The chain employs TRBV7-3 and TRBJ2-1; a weak D match, TRBD1 (5 bases). Trimming pared 2 bases from V and 7 bases from J, leaving 15 bases between. The CDR3 totals 15 residues. The germline gives CDR1 SGHTA, CDR2 FQGTGA. The CDR3 DNA reads TGTGCCAGCAGCTTATCCGGAATTAAGGGGAATGAGCAGTTCTTC. Translated, it gives CASSLSGIKGNEQFF.

This clonotype was observed many times. The chain joins TRBV19 to TRBJ1-1; D is unclear. Between the trimmed V and J ends, which lost 6 bases and 9 bases, there was a span of 11 bases. This CDR3 comprises 11 residues. Germline lookup yields CDR1 LNHDA and CDR2 SQIVND (reference sequence). This chain's CDR3 is CASRGGPQAFF. CDR3 coding DNA: TGTGCCAGTAGAGGCGGGCCTCAAGCTTTCTTT.

The chain has TRBV27 and TRBJ2-7; 9 bases map to TRBD1. The V gene end was trimmed by 0 bases and the J gene end by 3 bases; junction bases not matched to a gene: 6. The CDR3 runs 16 residues. Germline V lookup: CDR1 MNHEY, CDR2 SMNVEV (reference sequence). DNA of the CDR3: TGTGCCAGCAGTTTATCCCAGGGACAGGGCTTCTACGAGCAGTACTTC. Amino acids: CASSLSQGQGFYEQYF.

V and J are TRBV29-1 and TRBJ1-4; D is unclear. Trimming took 4 bases from V and 5 from J, leaving 14 bases between them. The CDR3 totals 14 residues. Germline V CDR1 and CDR2: SQVTM, ANQGSEA. The CDR3 reads CSVVSSQENEKLFF. CDR3 nucleotides: TGCAGCGTTGTGTCTTCTCAGGAAAATGAAAAACTGTTTTTT.

This chain joins TRBV24-1 and TRBJ2-2; tentatively, D is TRBD2 (6 bases). Germline-derived CDR1 and CDR2 are KGHDR and SFDVKD. The length of the CDR3 is 16 residues. V lost 4 bases, J lost 6 bases, and 17 bases lay in between. CDR3 loop: CATSDSPGTSAGELFF. CDR3 DNA: TGTGCCACCAGTGACTCCCCCGGGACTTCCGCCGGGGAGCTGTTTTTT.

This clonotype showed up just a few times. The rearrangement links TRBV6-5 to TRBJ2-1, with 9 bases lining up with TRBD1. The germline gives CDR1 MNHEY, CDR2 SVGAGI. The CDR3 is 16 amino acids. With 2 bases clipped from V and 6 bases from J, the junction kept 8 bases outside the gene matches. The CDR3 is CASSYLGQGIGNEQFF. The CDR3 bases are TGTGCCAGCAGTTACCTTGGACAGGGGATTGGCAATGAGCAGTTCTTC.

This clonotype was seen only a few times. The genes are TRBV28 and TRBJ2-7; D may match TRBD1 or TRBD2 (5 bases each). Trimming removed 3 bases at V and 4 bases at J, with 16 bases between. CDR3 length: 15 residues. Germline CDR1 is MDHEN and CDR2 is SYDVKM. The CDR3 DNA follows: TGTGCCAGCAGTTTGTCCCGGGACCGCCTTTACGAGCAGTACTTC. Encoded protein: CASSLSRDRLYEQYF.

Details on this clonotype: This may be a read error: a much more frequent sequence differs by one nucleotide. The chain has TRBV7-2 and TRBJ1-6, with D uncertain. Germline CDR1 SGHTA, CDR2 FQGNSA. The CDR3 extends over 17 amino acids. The CDR3 region has the DNA TGTGCCAGCAGCTTCTCCAGGACCAACTCCTATAATTTACCCCTCCACTTT. Encoded protein: CASSFSRTNSYNLPLHF.

The rearrangement links TRBV12-5 to TRBJ2-5; 11 bases are shared with TRBD2. CDR1 and CDR2 from the germline V gene are LGHNT and FRNRAP. The CDR3 length is 16 residues. V was clipped by 5 bases and J by 4 bases; unmatched bases: 9. CDR3 in amino acids: CASGDDIAGGLETQYF. The CDR3 DNA sequence: TGTGCTAGTGGTGATGATATAGCGGGGGGGCTAGAGACCCAGTACTTC.

This clonotype was counted between two and nine times. The chain employs TRBV20-1 and TRBJ1-5; perhaps TRBD1 as D (5 bases). Looked up from germline, CDR1 is DFQATT and CDR2 is SNEGSKA (reference sequence). The CDR3 length is 14 residues. Deletions cut 6 bases from V and 0 bases from J, with 12 bases between. DNA of the CDR3: TGCAGTGCCACGACAGCATATAGCAATCAGCCCCAGCATTTT. Protein product: CSATTAYSNQPQHF.

In this sample, this clonotype turned up many times. This sequence joins TRBV10-3 and TRBJ2-5, with 8 bases lining up with TRBD1. J was trimmed by 1 base and V by 2 bases; bases with no gene match: 6. CDR3 length: 16 amino acids. Germline assignment: CDR1 ENHRY and CDR2 SYGVKD. CDR3 in amino acids: CAISETDRGSQETQYF. CDR3 nucleotide sequence: TGTGCCATCAGTGAGACTGACAGGGGCTCCCAAGAGACCCAGTACTTC.

Notes on this clonotype: A much more abundant neighbour one base away suggests this may be a read error. V is TRBV7-2 and J is TRBJ2-7, with D hard to call. Trimming removed 1 base at V and 6 bases at J, with 16 bases between. CDR1 SGHTA and CDR2 FQGNSA come from the germline V gene. CDR3 size: 15 residues. This CDR3 is CASSLESPQDAEQYF. For the CDR3, the DNA is TGTGCCAGCAGCTTAGAGAGCCCCCAAGACGCCGAGCAGTACTTC.

The V and J genes are TRBV7-6 and TRBJ2-5, with a tentative D call TRBD2 (6 bases). CDR3 length: 15 amino acids. Trimming pared 2 bases from V and 1 base from J, leaving 11 bases between. Germline CDR1 and CDR2: SGHVS and FNYEAQ. CDR3 amino acids: CASSLWRDVQETQYF. CDR3 nucleotides: TGTGCCAGCAGCTTATGGCGGGACGTCCAAGAGACCCAGTACTTC.

The genes are TRBV12-5 and TRBJ1-2; 10 bases are a match to TRBD1. J was trimmed by 9 bases and V by 6 bases; bases with no gene match: 13. CDR3 length: 15 amino acids. Germline V lookup: CDR1 LGHNT, CDR2 FRNRAP. CDR3 residues: CASGLSPGTGESYTF. In DNA, the CDR3 is TGTGCTAGTGGGCTGTCGCCCGGGACAGGGGAGAGCTACACCTTC.

This rearrangement joins TRBV9 to TRBJ2-5; the D gene is possibly TRBD1 (6 bases). Trimming shortened V by 3 bases and J by 2 bases, and 14 bases separated the two germline ends. There are 15 residues in the CDR3. Germline lookup yields CDR1 SGDLS and CDR2 YYNGEE. The CDR3, as DNA: TGTGCCAGCAGCGCCAGTCGCAGGGGACAAGAGACCCAGTACTTC. Amino acid sequence: CASSASRRGQETQYF.

This clonotype appeared many times. The rearrangement links TRBV28 to TRBJ1-2; D unresolved. Germline V CDR1 and CDR2: MDHEN, SYDVKM. Trimming pared 10 bases from V and 4 bases from J, leaving 13 bases between. The CDR3 has 12 residues. CDR3 residues: CATSGGTYGYTF. DNA of the CDR3: TGTGCCACCTCGGGCGGAACCTATGGCTACACCTTC.

This clonotype showed up just a few times. This chain connects TRBV27 to TRBJ2-5; D uncertain. Per germline, CDR1 MNHEY and CDR2 SMNVEV (reference sequence). Trimming left V 5 bases short and J 0 bases short, with 16 bases between. This CDR3 is 16 amino acids long. In DNA, the CDR3 is TGTGCCAGCAGTCCCCTTACTGAACGGGACCAAGAGACCCAGTACTTC. As protein: CASSPLTERDQETQYF.

Only a few counts were recorded for this clonotype. This sequence joins TRBV12-3 or TRBV12-4 and TRBJ1-2; D unclear. V lost 3 bases and J 7 bases, leaving 9 bases between the germline ends. There are 12 residues in the CDR3. CDR3 coding DNA: TGTGCCAGCAGTTTGGCCCTCGGTGGCTACACCTTC. Protein: CASSLALGGYTF.

This clonotype occurred many times. The rearrangement uses TRBV2 and TRBJ2-7; possibly TRBD1 or TRBD2 for D (5 bases each). This CDR3 region has 15 residues. The germline gives CDR1 SNHLY, CDR2 FYNNEI. Trimming pared 2 bases from V and 2 bases from J, leaving 13 bases between. The CDR3 reads CASSEWMVGAYEQYF. The CDR3 nucleotides are TGTGCCAGCAGTGAATGGATGGTGGGGGCCTACGAGCAGTACTTC.

This clonotype was seen repeatedly, ten times or more. The J gene is TRBJ1-1, the V gene TRBV7-2, with D hard to call. Per the germline V gene, CDR1 is SGHTA and CDR2 is FQGNSA. V lost 4 bases to trimming and J lost 4 bases, with 16 bases between them. This CDR3 contains 15 residues. The CDR3 protein is CASSSAQQVLTEAFF. The CDR3 DNA is TGTGCCAGCAGCTCGGCCCAGCAGGTCCTCACTGAAGCTTTCTTT. Full variable domain (rest looked up from reference TRBV7-2 and TRBJ1-1): GAGVSQSPSNKVTEKGKDVELRCDPISGHTALYWYRQSLGQGLEFLIYFQGNSAPDKSGLPSDRFSAERTGGSVSTLTIQRTQQEDSAVYLCASSSAQQVLTEAFFGQGTRLTVV.

This chain uses TRBV23-1 with TRBJ2-3, with 7 bases lining up with TRBD1. TRBV23-1 is designated an ORF whose function remains uncertain. V lost 0 bases to trimming and J lost 4 bases; unmatched junction nucleotides: 7. The CDR3 has 16 residues. CDR3 region: CASSQSTGSPADTQYF. DNA for the CDR3: TGCGCCAGCAGTCAATCGACAGGGAGTCCCGCAGATACGCAGTATTTT.

The chain joins TRBV27 to TRBJ1-2; a weak D match, TRBD1 (6 bases). The V and J ends lost 5 bases and 4 bases respectively, with 17 bases between them. Germline V CDR1 and CDR2: MNHEY, SMNVEV (reference sequence). This CDR3 spans 15 amino acids. CDR3: CASSPTPTGIYGYTF. DNA for the CDR3: TGTGCCAGCAGTCCAACCCCGACAGGAATCTATGGCTACACCTTC.

This chain uses TRBV19 with TRBJ2-1, with 8 bases fitting TRBD2. The CDR3 spans 15 residues. The V gene's germline CDR1 is LNHDA and CDR2 SQIVND (reference sequence). With V trimmed by 7 bases and J by 0 bases, 5 bases remained unmatched. The CDR3 loop is CASTSGGSSYNEQFF. The CDR3 nucleotides are TGTGCCAGTACGAGCGGGGGAAGCTCCTACAATGAGCAGTTCTTC.

The table lists this clonotype with many counts. V is TRBV6-2 or TRBV6-3 and J is TRBJ1-2; weak D call: TRBD1 (6 bases). Trimming stripped 8 bases from V and 0 bases from J, with 10 bases between. The CDR3 is made up of 13 amino acids. Germline values: CDR1 MNHEY, CDR2 SVGEGT. This CDR3 reads CASEGHSNYGYTF. Written as DNA, the CDR3 is TGTGCCAGCGAGGGACACTCTAACTATGGCTACACCTTC.

The J gene is TRBJ2-3, the V gene TRBV6-2 or TRBV6-3; 11 bases line up with TRBD1. The CDR3 is made up of 18 amino acids. Germline CDR1 MNHEY, CDR2 SVGEGT. V shed 2 bases and J 2 bases; nucleotides not matched to a gene: 9. The CDR3 sequence is CASSYPFPGQGDTDTQYF. As DNA, the CDR3 is TGTGCCAGCAGTTACCCGTTCCCGGGACAGGGGGACACAGATACGCAGTATTTT.

V gene TRBV27 combines with J gene TRBJ1-4, with 8 bases aligning to TRBD1. The CDR3 sequence is 15 residues long. With V trimmed by 5 bases and J by 7 bases, 9 bases remained unmatched. Germline CDR1 reads MNHEY; CDR2 reads SMNVEV (reference sequence). The CDR3 sequence is CASSVRQGISEKLFF. CDR3 DNA: TGTGCCAGCAGTGTACGACAGGGGATTAGTGAAAAACTGTTTTTT. The full variable domain, its missing parts supplied by reference TRBV27 and TRBJ1-4, is EAQVTQNPRYLITVTGKKLTVTCSQNMNHEYMSWYRQDPGLGLRQIYYSMNVEVTDKGDVPEGYKVSRKEKRNFPLILESPSPNQTSLYFCASSVRQGISEKLFFGSGTQLSVL.

The rearrangement uses TRBV2 and TRBJ1-5; TRBD1 agrees at 9 bases. CDR1 is SNHLY, CDR2 FYNNEI, per germline. V was clipped by 3 bases and J by 6 bases; unmatched bases: 3. The CDR3 length is 14 residues. The CDR3 reads CASSEGQGVQPQHF. The DNA of the CDR3 is TGTGCCAGCAGTGAGGGACAGGGAGTTCAGCCCCAGCATTTT.

This clonotype has at least ten counts. The CDR3 here is CASSENTGELFF. The CDR3 nucleotides are TGTGCCAGCAGCGAGAACACCGGGGAGCTGTTTTTT. The chain uses TRBV7-2 and TRBJ2-2, with unresolved D. The CDR3 runs to 12 residues. CDR1 SGHTA and CDR2 FQGNSA come from the germline V gene. The V gene lost 5 bases and the J gene lost 1 base, with 2 bases spanning the gap.

Only a few counts were recorded for this clonotype. The chain recombines TRBV7-9 with TRBJ1-5; D is ambiguous. The CDR3 contains 14 residues. V lost 8 bases and J 3 bases, leaving 14 bases between the germline ends. Germline V CDR1 and CDR2: SEHNR, FQNEAQ (reference sequence). The CDR3 DNA follows: TGTGCCAGCCGAAGGGAGGGTTCCAATCAGCCCCAGCATTTT. Translating gives CASRREGSNQPQHF.